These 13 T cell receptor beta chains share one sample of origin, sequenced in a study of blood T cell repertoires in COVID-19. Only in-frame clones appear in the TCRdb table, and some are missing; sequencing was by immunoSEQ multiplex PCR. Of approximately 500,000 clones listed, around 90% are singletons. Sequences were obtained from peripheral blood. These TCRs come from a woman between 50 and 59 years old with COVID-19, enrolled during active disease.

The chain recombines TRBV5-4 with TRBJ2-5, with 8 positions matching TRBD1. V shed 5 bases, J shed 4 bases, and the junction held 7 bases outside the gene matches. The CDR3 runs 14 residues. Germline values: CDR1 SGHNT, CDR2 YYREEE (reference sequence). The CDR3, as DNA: TGTGCCAGCAGGCTAGACAGGGGAGCAGAGACCCAGTACTTC. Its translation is CASRLDRGAETQYF.

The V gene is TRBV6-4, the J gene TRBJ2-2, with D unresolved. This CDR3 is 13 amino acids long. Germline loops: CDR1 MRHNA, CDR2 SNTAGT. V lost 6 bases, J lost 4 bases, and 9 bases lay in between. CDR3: CASRPQLTGELFF. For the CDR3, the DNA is TGTGCCAGCAGACCACAGCTCACCGGGGAGCTGTTTTTT.

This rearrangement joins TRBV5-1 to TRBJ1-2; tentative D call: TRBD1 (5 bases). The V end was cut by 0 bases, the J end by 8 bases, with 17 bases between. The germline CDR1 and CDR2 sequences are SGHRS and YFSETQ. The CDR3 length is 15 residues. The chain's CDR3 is CASSLEAGYSSGYTF. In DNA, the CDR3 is TGCGCCAGCAGCTTGGAAGCAGGGTACAGTTCGGGCTACACCTTC.

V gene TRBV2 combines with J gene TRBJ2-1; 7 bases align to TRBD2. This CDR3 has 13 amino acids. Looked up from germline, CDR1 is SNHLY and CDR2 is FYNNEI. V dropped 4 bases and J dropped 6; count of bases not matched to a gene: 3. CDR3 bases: TGTGCCAGCAGTGGACAGCGGGGCAATGAGCAGTTCTTC. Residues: CASSGQRGNEQFF.

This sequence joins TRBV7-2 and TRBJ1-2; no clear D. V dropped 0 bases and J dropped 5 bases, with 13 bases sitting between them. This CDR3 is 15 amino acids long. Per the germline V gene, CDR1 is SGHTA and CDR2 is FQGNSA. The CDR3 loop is CASSLAVAVYYGYTF. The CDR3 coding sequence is TGTGCCAGCAGCTTAGCGGTGGCAGTTTATTATGGCTACACCTTC.

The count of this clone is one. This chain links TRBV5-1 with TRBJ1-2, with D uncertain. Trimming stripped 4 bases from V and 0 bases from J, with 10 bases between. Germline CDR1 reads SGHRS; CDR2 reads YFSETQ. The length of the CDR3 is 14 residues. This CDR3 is CASSPDGANYGYTF. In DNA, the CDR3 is TGCGCCAGCAGCCCGGACGGGGCTAACTATGGCTACACCTTC.

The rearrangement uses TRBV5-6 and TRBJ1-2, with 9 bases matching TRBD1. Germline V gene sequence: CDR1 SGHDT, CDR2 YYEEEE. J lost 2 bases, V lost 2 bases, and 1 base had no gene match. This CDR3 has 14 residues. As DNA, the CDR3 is TGTGCCAGCAGCTTAGGGACAGGGAACTATGGCTACACCTTC. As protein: CASSLGTGNYGYTF.

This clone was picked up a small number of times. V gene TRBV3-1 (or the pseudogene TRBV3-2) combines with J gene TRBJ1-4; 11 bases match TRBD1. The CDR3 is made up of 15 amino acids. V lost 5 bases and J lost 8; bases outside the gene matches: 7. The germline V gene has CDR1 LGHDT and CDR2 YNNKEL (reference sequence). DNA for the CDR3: TGTGCCAGCAGCAGGCCCGGGACAGGGGGGGAAAAACTGTTTTTT. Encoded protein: CASSRPGTGGEKLFF.

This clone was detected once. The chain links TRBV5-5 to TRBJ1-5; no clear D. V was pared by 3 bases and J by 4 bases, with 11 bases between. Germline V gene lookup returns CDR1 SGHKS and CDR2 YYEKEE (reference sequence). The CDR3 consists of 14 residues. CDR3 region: CASSSGLLNQPQHF. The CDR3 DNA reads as TGTGCCAGCAGCTCCGGACTGTTAAATCAGCCCCAGCATTTT.

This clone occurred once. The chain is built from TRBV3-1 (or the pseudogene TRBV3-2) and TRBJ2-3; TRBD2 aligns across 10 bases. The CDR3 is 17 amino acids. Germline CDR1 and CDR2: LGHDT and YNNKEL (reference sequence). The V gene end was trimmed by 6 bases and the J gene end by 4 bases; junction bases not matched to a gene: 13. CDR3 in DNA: TGTGCCAGCAGGGATCTAGCGGGGGTCGGGGAGGCAGATACGCAGTATTTT. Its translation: CASRDLAGVGEADTQYF.

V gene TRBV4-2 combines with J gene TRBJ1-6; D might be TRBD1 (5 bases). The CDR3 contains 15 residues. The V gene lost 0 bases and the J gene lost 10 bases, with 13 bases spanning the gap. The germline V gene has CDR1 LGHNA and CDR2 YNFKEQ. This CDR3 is CASSQEMQGGSPLHF. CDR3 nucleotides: TGTGCCAGCAGCCAAGAAATGCAGGGTGGGTCACCCCTCCACTTT.

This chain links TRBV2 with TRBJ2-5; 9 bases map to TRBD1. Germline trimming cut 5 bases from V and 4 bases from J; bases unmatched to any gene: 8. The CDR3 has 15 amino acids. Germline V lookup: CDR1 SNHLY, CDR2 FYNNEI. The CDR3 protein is CASSLGDRDGETQYF. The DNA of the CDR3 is TGTGCCAGCAGTCTAGGGGACAGGGATGGAGAGACCCAGTACTTC.

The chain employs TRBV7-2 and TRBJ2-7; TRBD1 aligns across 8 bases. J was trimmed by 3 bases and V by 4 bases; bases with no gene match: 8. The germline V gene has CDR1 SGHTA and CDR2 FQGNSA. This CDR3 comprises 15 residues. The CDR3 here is CASSYRTGNLYEQYF. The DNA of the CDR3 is TGTGCCAGCAGCTATCGGACAGGGAATCTCTACGAGCAGTACTTC.